The present TCR beta chain was sequenced within a study of CD8+ T cells in alopecia areata. Germline loops: CDR1 SGHAT, CDR2 FQNNGV. The V and J ends lost 1 base and 6 bases, in that order; junction bases with no gene match: 3. CDR3 length: 15 amino acids. With regard to this clone: What it recognizes is unknown.

A FACSAria was used to sort CD4+ and CD8+ T cells. These cells came from PBMCs. cDNA reverse transcribed from extracted RNA served as the sequencing template. Repertoires were generated with immunoSEQ multiplex PCR, while TCRdb's copy carries only in-frame clones and drops some. The repertoire holds approximately 150,000 clones, about two thirds seen once, with approximately 34% in the top ten. Study observations and caveats: Lesional scalp displayed greater clonality than normal scalp, most notably in alopecia totalis/universalis. Although TCR sharing was seen in mice, sharing across patients was less clear, possibly for HLA-related reasons. There were also resident alphabeta T cells of normal skin sequenced in scalp samples.

This receptor was identified in a human donor in good health. This rearrangement joins TRBV11-2 to TRBJ2-1; 10 nucleotides agree with TRBD2. Sequenced material: CD8+ T cells sorted from blood. The CDR3 region has the DNA TGTGCCAGCAGCTTAGGAGCGGGAGGGTCCAATGAGCAGTTCTTC. Its translation: CASSLGAGGSNEQFF.